A few counts support the clone carrying this T cell receptor (beta chain). The entry originates in a study of T cell responses to AZD1222 COVID-19 vaccine. Sequenced by immunoSEQ multiplex PCR; TCRdb stores in-frame clones only, minus some. The data contain just under 150,000 clones, around 90% of them seen just once; the ten biggest clones take up roughly 1.7%. The V end lost 0 bases, the J end lost 5 bases, and 2 bases lay between the germline ends. The CDR3 has 11 residues. CDR1 is SGHRS and CDR2 is YFSETQ in the germline V gene. The chain carries TRBV5-1 and TRBJ2-5; D is unresolved. The source is an adult who received the AZD1222 COVID-19 vaccine. The sequencing here drew on peripheral blood, taken 28 days after the second AZD1222 dose. CDR3 DNA: TGCGCCAGCAGCTTGGACGAGACCCAGTACTTC. Translation: CASSLDETQYF.